This TCR beta chain originates from a study of blood T cell repertoires in COVID-19. Study-level background: Acute and convalescent COVID-19 samples came from the United States, Italy and Spain.

The germline CDR1 and CDR2 sequences are SGHDT and YYEEEE. V was shortened by 1 base and J by 4 bases, with 8 bases between the two germline ends. The CDR3 sequence is 14 residues long. Per the authors' pipeline: Amplification of reference gene primers provided the estimated nucleated cell counts. Data came from immunoSEQ multiplex PCR; TCRdb stores just in-frame clones and leaves some out. V, J and clone size reflect that table, while D and trimming were determined from the DNA. Counted here are a few hundred thousand clones, more than 75% occurring once; the ten biggest clones make up under 9%. The sequence was obtained from a woman aged 70-85 years with active or convalescent COVID-19. Sequencing used peripheral blood. The chain links TRBV5-6 to TRBJ2-2; TRBD1 might be the D (5 bases). The CDR3 spells CASSLQGATGELFF. The CDR3 nucleotides read TGTGCCAGCAGCTTGCAGGGTGCCACCGGGGAGCTGTTTTTT.